This T cell receptor (beta chain) was recorded in a study of OX40 agonist ivuxolimab in advanced cancers. Notes on the study in general: Averaging showed that CD8+ T cells had more expanded clones than CD4+ did.

V shed 6 bases and J shed 4 bases, with 10 bases lying between them. The CDR3 length is 13 residues. Germline V gene sequence: CDR1 MNHEY, CDR2 SVGAGI. Notes on this clone: Antigen: not known.

The assay was immunoSEQ multiplex PCR, and TCRdb's table has in-frame clones only and misses some. Found here are more than 30,000 clones, 75% to 90% of them singletons; the top ten hold approximately 33%. V gene TRBV6-5 combines with J gene TRBJ1-5; tentatively, D is TRBD1 (6 bases). Sequencing used CD4+ or CD8+ T cells sorted from blood, obtained in a trial of the OX40 agonist ivuxolimab. This clonotype was obtained from an adult with an advanced solid tumor such as melanoma, head and neck, liver or kidney cancer. CDR3 amino acids: CASSYQGNQPQHF. The DNA for the CDR3 is TGTGCCAGCAGCTATCAGGGGAATCAGCCCCAGCATTTT.